This T cell receptor beta chain appears in the sequencing data of a study of T-cell memory formation after mild COVID-19. Trimming left V 1 base short and J 7 bases short, with 16 bases between. The germline V gene encodes CDR1 MGHDK and CDR2 SYGVNS. There are 15 residues in the CDR3. One entry per CDR3 protein, called by TCRdb with MiXCR from the 5' RACE reads. Here the sample spans some 7,400 distinct CDR3 sequences, approximately 33% being singletons. The table lists this clonotype with many counts. This TCR came from an adult woman who had mild COVID-19 (a few samples of this study predate the infection). Cell type and time point are not known. The chain couples TRBV25-1 to TRBJ2-5, with D possibly TRBD1 on 6 matching bases. The source material was PBMCs or a T cell subset sorted from them (not recorded which). This chain's CDR3 is CASSEFVAGEATQYF. In DNA form, the CDR3 reads TGTGCCAGCAGTGAATTCGTGGCAGGGGAAGCGACCCAGTACTTC.